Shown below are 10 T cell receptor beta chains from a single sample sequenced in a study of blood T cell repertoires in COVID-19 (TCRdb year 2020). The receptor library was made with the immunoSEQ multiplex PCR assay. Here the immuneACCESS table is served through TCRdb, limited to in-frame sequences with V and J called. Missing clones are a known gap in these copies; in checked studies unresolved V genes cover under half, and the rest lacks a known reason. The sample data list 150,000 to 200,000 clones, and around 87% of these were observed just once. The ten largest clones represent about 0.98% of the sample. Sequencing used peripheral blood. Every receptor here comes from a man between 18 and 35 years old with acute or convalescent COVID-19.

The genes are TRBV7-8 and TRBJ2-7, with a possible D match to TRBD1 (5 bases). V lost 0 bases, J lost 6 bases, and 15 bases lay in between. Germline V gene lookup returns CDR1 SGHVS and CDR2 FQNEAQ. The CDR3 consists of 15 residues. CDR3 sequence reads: CASSLAGKGQSEQYV. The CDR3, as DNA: TGTGCCAGCAGCTTAGCGGGTAAGGGGCAGTCCGAGCAGTACGTC.

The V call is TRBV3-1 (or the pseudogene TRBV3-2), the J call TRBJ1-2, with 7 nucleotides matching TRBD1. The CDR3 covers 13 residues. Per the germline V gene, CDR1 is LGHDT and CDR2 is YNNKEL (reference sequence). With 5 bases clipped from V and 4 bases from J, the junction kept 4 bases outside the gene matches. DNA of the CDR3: TGTGCCAGCAGCTCGGACAGGTTCTATGGCTACACCTTC. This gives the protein CASSSDRFYGYTF.

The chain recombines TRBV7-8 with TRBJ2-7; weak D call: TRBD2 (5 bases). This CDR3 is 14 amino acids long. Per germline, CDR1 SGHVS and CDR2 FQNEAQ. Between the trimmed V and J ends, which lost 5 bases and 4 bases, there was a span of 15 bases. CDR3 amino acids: CASSPHGLTYEQYF. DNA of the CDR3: TGTGCCAGCAGCCCACATGGACTGACTTACGAGCAGTACTTC.

The CDR3 here is CASSPWTGANEQFF. The CDR3 DNA reads TGTGCCAGCAGCCCCTGGACAGGGGCCAATGAGCAGTTCTTC. This chain links TRBV11-2 with TRBJ2-1, with TRBD1 matching over 9 bases. J gave up 6 bases and V 5 bases, and 5 bases lay outside the gene matches. This CDR3 has 14 residues. Germline-derived CDR1 and CDR2 are SGHAT and FQNNGV.

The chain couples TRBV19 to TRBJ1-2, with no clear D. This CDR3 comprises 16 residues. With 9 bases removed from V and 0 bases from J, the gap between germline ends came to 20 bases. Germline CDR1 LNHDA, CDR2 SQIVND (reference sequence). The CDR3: CASQSDSNWANYGYTF. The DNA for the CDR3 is TGTGCCAGCCAGTCCGACTCAAACTGGGCTAACTATGGCTACACCTTC.

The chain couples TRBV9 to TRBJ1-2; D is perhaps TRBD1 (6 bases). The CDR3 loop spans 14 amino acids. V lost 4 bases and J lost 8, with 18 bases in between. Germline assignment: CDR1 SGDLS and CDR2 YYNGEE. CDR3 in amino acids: CASSNGYTGSGYTF. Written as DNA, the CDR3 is TGTGCCAGCAGCAATGGCTATACAGGGTCGGGCTACACCTTC. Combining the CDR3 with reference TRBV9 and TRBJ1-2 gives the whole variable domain DSGVTQTPKHLITATGQRVTLRCSPRSGDLSVYWYQQSLDQGLQFLIQYYNGEERAKGNILERFSAQQFPDLHSELNLSSLELGDSALYFCASSNGYTGSGYTFGSGTRLTVV.

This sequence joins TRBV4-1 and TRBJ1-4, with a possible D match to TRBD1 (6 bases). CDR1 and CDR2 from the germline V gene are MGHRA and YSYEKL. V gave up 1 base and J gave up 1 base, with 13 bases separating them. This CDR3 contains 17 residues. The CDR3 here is CASSQGAGAGTNEKLFF. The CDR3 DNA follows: TGCGCCAGCAGCCAAGGAGCAGGGGCAGGAACTAATGAAAAACTGTTTTTT.

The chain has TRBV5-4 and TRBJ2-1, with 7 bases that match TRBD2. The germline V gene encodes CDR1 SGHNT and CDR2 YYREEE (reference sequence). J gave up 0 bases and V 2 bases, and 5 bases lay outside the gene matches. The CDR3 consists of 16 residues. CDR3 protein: CASSFERGSSYNEQFF. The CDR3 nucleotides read TGTGCCAGCAGCTTCGAGCGGGGAAGCTCCTACAATGAGCAGTTCTTC.

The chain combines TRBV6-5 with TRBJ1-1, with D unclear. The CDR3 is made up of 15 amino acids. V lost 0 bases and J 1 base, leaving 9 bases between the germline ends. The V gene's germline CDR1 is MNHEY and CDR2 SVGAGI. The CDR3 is CASSYSWQSNTEAFF. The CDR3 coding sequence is TGTGCCAGCAGTTACTCTTGGCAGTCGAACACTGAAGCTTTCTTT.

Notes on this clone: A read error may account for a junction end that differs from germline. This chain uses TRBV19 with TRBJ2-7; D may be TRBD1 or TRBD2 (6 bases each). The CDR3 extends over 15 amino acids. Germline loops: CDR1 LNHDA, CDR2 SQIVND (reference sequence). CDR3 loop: CASSRGTGGIYEQYF. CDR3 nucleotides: TGTGCCAGCAGTAGGGGGACTGGGGGGATCTACGAGCAGTACTTC.